One and the same sample provided the 6 T cell receptor beta chains below, sequenced in a study of PD-1 blockade in mismatch repair-deficient tumors. TCRdb's copy holds only in-frame clones and misses some; the assay was immunoSEQ multiplex PCR. The sample shows more than 15,000 clones, roughly 80% of them seen only once. The sample was PBMCs, taken before pembrolizumab treatment. These receptor sequences come from an adult with mismatch repair-deficient cancer.

This chain uses TRBV13 with TRBJ2-3; 12 nucleotides align to TRBD2. Germline lookup yields CDR1 PRHDT and CDR2 FYEKMQ (reference sequence). V shed 10 bases, J shed 3 bases, and the junction held 14 bases outside the gene matches. CDR3 size: 17 residues. CDR3 coding DNA: TGTGCCACCACGGAGTTGACTAGCGGGAGTATTACAGATACGCAGTATTTT. Amino acid sequence: CATTELTSGSITDTQYF.

This chain uses TRBV25-1 with TRBJ2-3; possibly TRBD2 for D (6 bases). Germline CDR1 MGHDK, CDR2 SYGVNS. The V gene lost 6 bases and the J gene lost 2 bases, with 12 bases spanning the gap. CDR3 length: 14 amino acids. The CDR3 sequence is CASSELALTDTQYF. CDR3 coding DNA: TGTGCCAGCAGCGAACTAGCACTCACAGATACGCAGTATTTT.

The J gene is TRBJ1-4, the V gene TRBV29-1; D is possibly TRBD1 (5 bases). V gave up 7 bases and J gave up 7 bases, with 16 bases separating them. The CDR3 extends over 13 amino acids. The germline V gene has CDR1 SQVTM and CDR2 ANQGSEA. The CDR3 DNA is TGCAGCGCCCTCGTATGGGACGGTGAAAAACTGTTTTTT. Protein product: CSALVWDGEKLFF. The full variable domain, with the rest looked up from reference TRBV29-1 and TRBJ1-4, is SAVISQKPSRDICQRGTSLTIQCQVDSQVTMMFWYRQQPGQSLTLIATANQGSEATYESGFVIDKFPISRPNLTFSTLTVSNMSPEDSSIYLCSALVWDGEKLFFGSGTQLSVL.

V usage is TRBV27 and J usage is TRBJ1-5; the D is unclear. Germline CDR1 and CDR2: MNHEY and SMNVEV (reference sequence). V lost 2 bases and J 0 bases, leaving 11 bases between the germline ends. This CDR3 has 16 amino acids. CDR3 sequence: CASSLRSEDSNQPQHF. Written as DNA, the CDR3 is TGTGCCAGCAGTTTACGGTCAGAAGATAGCAATCAGCCCCAGCATTTT.

V gene TRBV7-2 combines with J gene TRBJ2-1; possible D gene TRBD2, 6 bases. The CDR3 has 14 amino acids. Germline values: CDR1 SGHTA, CDR2 FQGNSA. V dropped 5 bases and J dropped 6 bases, with 14 bases sitting between them. The CDR3 coding sequence is TGTGCCAGCAGCCCCCTGGAGACTAGCAATGAGCAGTTCTTC. Translation gives CASSPLETSNEQFF.

This sequence joins TRBV7-3 and TRBJ2-1; possible D gene TRBD1, 6 bases. The CDR3 length is 14 residues. Germline V gene data show CDR1 as SGHTA and CDR2 as FQGTGA. Deletions cut 5 bases from V and 9 bases from J, with 17 bases between. CDR3 amino acids: CASSAIQGKGEQFF. CDR3 DNA sequence: TGTGCCAGCAGCGCAATACAGGGTAAGGGTGAGCAGTTCTTC.